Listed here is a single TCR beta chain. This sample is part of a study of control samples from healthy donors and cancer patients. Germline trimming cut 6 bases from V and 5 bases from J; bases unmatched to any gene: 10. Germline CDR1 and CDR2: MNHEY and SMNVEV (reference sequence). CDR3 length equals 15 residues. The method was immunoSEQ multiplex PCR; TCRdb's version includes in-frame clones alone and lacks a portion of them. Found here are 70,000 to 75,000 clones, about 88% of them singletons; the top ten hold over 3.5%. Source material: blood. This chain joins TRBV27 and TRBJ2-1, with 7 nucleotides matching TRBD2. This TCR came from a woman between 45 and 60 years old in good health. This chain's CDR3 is CASRPGSGTHNEQFF. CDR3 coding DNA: TGTGCCAGCAGACCAGGAAGCGGGACTCACAATGAGCAGTTCTTC.